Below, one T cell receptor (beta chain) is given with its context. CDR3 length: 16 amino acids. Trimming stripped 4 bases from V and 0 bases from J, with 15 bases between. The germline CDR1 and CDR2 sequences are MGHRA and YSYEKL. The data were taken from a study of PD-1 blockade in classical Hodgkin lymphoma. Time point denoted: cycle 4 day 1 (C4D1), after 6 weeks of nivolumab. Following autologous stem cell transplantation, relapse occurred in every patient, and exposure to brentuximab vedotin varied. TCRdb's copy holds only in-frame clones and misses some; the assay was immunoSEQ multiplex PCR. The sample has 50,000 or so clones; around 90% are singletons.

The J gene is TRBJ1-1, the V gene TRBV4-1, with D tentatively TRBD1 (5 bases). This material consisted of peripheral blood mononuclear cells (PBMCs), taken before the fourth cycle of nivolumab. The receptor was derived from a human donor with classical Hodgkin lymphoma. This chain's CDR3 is CASSLWAGPMNTEAFF. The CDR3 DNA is TGCGCCAGCAGCCTGTGGGCAGGGCCCATGAACACTGAAGCTTTCTTT.